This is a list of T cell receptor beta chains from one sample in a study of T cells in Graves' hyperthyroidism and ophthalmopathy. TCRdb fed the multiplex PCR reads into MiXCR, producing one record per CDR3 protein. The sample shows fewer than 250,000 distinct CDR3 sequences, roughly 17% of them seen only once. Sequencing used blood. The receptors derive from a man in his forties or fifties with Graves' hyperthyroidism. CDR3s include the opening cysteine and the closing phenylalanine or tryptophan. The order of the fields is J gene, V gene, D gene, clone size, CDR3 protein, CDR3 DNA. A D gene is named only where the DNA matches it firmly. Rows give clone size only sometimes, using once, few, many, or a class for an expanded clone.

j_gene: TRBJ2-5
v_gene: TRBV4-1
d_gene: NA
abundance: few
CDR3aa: CASSQGTANQETQYF
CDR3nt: TGCGCCAGCAGCCAAGGGACAGCGAACCAAGAGACCCAGTACTTC

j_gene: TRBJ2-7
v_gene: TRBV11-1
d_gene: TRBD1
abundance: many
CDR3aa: CASSAWEQGGHEQYF
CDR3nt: TGTGCCAGCAGCGCCTGGGAACAGGGGGGCCACGAGCAGTACTTC

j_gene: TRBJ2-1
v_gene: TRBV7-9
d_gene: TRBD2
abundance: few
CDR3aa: CASSLRGTSEGYNEQFF
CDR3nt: TGTGCCAGCAGCTTAAGGGGGACTAGCGAGGGCTACAATGAGCAGTTCTTC

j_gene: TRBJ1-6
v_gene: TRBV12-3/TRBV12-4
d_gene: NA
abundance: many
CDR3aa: CASSFFGQSPLHF
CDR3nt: TGTGCCAGCAGTTTCTTTGGCCAATCACCCCTCCACTTT

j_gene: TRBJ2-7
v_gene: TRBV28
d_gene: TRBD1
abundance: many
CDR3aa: CASSFPRTGGGYEQYF
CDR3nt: TGTGCCAGCAGTTTCCCCAGGACAGGGGGCGGCTACGAGCAGTACTTC

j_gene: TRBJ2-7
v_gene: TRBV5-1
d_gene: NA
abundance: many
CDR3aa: CASGRGTGPYEQYF
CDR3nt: TGCGCCAGCGGCCGGGGGACTGGACCCTACGAGCAGTACTTC

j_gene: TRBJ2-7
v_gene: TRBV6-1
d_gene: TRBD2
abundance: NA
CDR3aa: CASSERPSGRDSYEQYF
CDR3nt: TGTGCCAGCAGTGAAAGGCCTAGCGGGAGAGACTCCTACGAGCAGTACTTC

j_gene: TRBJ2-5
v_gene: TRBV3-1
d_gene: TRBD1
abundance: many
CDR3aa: CASSQDWDRPRETQYF
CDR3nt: TGTGCCAGCAGCCAAGATTGGGACAGGCCTAGAGAGACCCAGTACTTC

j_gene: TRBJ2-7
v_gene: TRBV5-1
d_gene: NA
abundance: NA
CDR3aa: CASSRLEGRNEQYF
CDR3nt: TGCGCCAGCAGCCGCTTAGAAGGACGTAACGAGCAGTACTTC

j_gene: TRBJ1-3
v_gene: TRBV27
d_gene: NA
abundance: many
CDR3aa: CASSLWGTPGNTIYF
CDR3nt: TGTGCCAGCAGTTTGTGGGGGACCCCTGGAAACACCATATATTTT

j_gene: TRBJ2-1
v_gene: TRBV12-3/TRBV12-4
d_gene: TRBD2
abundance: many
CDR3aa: CASSLLGLAGGVGQFF
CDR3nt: TGTGCCAGCAGTTTACTGGGACTAGCGGGAGGGGTTGGGCAGTTCTTC

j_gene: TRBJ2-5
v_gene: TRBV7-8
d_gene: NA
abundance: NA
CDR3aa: CASSLGRGMPQETQYF
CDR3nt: TGTGCCAGCAGCTTAGGCCGGGGAATGCCCCAAGAGACCCAGTACTTC

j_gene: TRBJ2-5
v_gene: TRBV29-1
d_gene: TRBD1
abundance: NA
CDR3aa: CSVSTGTGTETQYF
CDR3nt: TGCAGCGTTTCTACCGGGACAGGGACGGAGACCCAGTACTTC

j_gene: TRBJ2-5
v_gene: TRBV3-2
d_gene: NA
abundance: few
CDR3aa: CASSQSGPGQGWETQYF
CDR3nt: TGTGCCAGCAGCCAAAGTGGTCCAGGACAGGGGTGGGAGACCCAGTACTTC

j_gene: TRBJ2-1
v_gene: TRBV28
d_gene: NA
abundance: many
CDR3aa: CASSLGAEYNEQFF
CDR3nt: TGTGCCAGCAGTTTAGGGGCAGAATACAATGAGCAGTTCTTC

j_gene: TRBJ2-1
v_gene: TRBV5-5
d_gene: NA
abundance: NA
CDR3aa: CASSLRDRRFLGLEGSYNEQFF
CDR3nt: TGTGCCAGCAGCTTACGGGACCGACGATTTTTGGGACTGGAAGGCTCCTACAATGAGCAGTTCTTC

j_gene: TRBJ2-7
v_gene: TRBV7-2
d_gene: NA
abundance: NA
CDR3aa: CASSLGGASSYEQYF
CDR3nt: TGTGCCAGCAGCTTGGGGGGAGCGAGCTCCTACGAGCAGTACTTC

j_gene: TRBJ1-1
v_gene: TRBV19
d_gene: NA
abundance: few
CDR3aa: CASNRAGDLGNAFF
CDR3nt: TGTGCCAGCAACCGAGCTGGGGACCTAGGCAACGCTTTCTTT

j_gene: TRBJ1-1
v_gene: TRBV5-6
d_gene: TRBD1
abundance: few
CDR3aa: CASSLSLQGFLTEAFF
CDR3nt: TGTGCCAGCAGCTTGTCGCTACAGGGGTTTCTCACTGAAGCTTTCTTT

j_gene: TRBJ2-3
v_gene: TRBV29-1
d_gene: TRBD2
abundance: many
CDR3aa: CSVEDRRTSGKGADTQYF
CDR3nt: TGCAGCGTTGAAGATCGCCGGACTAGCGGGAAGGGGGCAGATACGCAGTATTTT

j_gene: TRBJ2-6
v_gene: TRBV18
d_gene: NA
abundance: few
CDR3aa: CASSPRRGEVSSGANVLTF
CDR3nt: TGTGCCAGCTCACCGCGACGAGGGGAGGTTTCCTCTGGGGCCAACGTCCTGACTTTC

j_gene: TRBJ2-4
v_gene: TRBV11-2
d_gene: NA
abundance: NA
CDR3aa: CASSSNFGGSKNIQYF
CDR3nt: TGTGCCAGCAGCTCCAACTTTGGTGGGTCCAAAAACATTCAGTACTTC

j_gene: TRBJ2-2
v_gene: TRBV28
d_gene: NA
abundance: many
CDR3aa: CASSLSVGPGELFF
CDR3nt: TGTGCCAGCAGTTTATCTGTGGGGCCCGGGGAGCTGTTTTTT

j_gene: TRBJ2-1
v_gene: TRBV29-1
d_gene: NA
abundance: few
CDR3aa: CSVEPSAVGSYNEQFF
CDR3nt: TGCAGCGTTGAGCCTTCCGCAGTTGGGTCCTACAATGAGCAGTTCTTC

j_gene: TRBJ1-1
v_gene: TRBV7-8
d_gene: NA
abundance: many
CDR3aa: CASSFTGGAYAEAFF
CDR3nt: TGTGCCAGCAGCTTCACCGGGGGGGCCTATGCTGAAGCTTTCTTT

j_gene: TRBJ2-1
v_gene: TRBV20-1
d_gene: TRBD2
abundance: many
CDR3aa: CSRKAREAYNEQFF
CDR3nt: TGCAGTAGAAAGGCGCGGGAGGCCTACAATGAGCAGTTCTTC

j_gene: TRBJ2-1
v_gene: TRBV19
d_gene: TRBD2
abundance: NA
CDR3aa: CASSTGLAGAYNEQFF
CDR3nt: TGTGCCAGTAGTACGGGACTAGCGGGAGCCTACAATGAGCAGTTCTTC

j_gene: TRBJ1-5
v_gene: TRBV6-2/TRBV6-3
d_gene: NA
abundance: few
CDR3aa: CATGQPNQPQHF
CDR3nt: TGTGCCACTGGACAGCCCAATCAGCCCCAGCATTTT

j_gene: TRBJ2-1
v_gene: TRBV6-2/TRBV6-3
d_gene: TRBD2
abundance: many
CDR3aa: CAIRPGLAGQRNEQFF
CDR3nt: TGTGCCATCCGCCCGGGACTAGCGGGACAAAGAAATGAGCAGTTCTTC